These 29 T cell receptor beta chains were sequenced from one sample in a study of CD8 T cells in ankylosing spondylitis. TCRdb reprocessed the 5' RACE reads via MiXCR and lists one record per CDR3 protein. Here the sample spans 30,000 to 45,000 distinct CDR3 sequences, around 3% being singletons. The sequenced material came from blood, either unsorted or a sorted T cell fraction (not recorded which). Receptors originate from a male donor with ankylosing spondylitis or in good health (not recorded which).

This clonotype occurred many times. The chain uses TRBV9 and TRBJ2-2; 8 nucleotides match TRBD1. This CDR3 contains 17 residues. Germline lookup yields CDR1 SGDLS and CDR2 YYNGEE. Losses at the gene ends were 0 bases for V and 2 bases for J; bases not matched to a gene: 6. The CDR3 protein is CASSVEGAGGNTGELFF. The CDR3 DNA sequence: TGTGCCAGCAGCGTAGAAGGGGCAGGGGGCAACACCGGGGAGCTGTTTTTT. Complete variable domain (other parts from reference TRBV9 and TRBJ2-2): DSGVTQTPKHLITATGQRVTLRCSPRSGDLSVYWYQQSLDQGLQFLIQYYNGEERAKGNILERFSAQQFPDLHSELNLSSLELGDSALYFCASSVEGAGGNTGELFFGEGSRLTVL.

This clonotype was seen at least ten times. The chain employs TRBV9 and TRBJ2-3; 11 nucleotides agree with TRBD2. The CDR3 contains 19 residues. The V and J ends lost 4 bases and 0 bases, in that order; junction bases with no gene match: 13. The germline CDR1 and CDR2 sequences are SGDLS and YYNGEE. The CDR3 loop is CASSPRPRGTSGSTDTQYF. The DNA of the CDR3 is TGTGCCAGCAGCCCCCGTCCTCGGGGGACTAGCGGAAGCACAGATACGCAGTATTTT.

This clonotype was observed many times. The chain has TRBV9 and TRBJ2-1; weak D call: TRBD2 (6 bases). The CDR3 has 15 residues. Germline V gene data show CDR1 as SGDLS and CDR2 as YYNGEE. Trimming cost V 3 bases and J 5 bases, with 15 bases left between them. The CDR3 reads CASSGHRDSDNEQFF. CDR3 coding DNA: TGTGCCAGCAGCGGGCACCGGGACTCAGACAATGAGCAGTTCTTC.

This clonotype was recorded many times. CDR3 residues: CASSVGPAVTQETQYF. DNA for the CDR3: TGTGCCAGCAGCGTCGGGCCAGCGGTAACCCAAGAGACCCAGTACTTC. This chain uses TRBV9 with TRBJ2-5; D may be TRBD2 (5 bases). The CDR3 is made up of 16 amino acids. Trimming pared 2 bases from V and 1 base from J, leaving 15 bases between. Per germline, CDR1 SGDLS and CDR2 YYNGEE.

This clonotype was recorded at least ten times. In nucleotides, the CDR3 is TGTGCCAGCAGCCTCAAGGGCGGGACAGGGGGCTCAAACAGCGAGACCCAGTACTTC. Protein sequence: CASSLKGGTGGSNSETQYF. J is TRBJ2-5 and V is TRBV9, with 12 bases identical to TRBD1. V was clipped by 4 bases and J by 5 bases; unmatched bases: 18. CDR1 is SGDLS and CDR2 is YYNGEE in the germline V gene. The CDR3 runs 19 residues.

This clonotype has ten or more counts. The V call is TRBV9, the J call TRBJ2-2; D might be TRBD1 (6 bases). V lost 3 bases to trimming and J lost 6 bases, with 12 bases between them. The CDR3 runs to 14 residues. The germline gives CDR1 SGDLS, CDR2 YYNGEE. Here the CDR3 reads CASSGRGEAGELFF. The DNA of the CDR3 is TGTGCCAGCAGCGGCAGGGGAGAAGCCGGGGAGCTGTTTTTT.

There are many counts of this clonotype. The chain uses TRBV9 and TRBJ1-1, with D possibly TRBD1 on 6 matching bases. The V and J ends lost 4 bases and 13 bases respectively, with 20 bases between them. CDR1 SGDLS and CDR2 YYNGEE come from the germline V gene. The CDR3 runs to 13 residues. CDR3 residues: CASSSRQDQSLFF. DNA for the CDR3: TGTGCCAGCAGCTCTCGACAGGACCAAAGTCTTTTCTTT.

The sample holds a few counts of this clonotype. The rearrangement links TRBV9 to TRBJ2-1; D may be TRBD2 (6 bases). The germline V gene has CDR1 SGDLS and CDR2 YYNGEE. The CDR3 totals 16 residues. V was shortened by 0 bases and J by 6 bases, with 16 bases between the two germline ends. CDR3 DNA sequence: TGTGCCAGCAGCGTAGAGGTGGGGGGTGAGGGCAATGAGCAGTTCTTC. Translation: CASSVEVGGEGNEQFF.

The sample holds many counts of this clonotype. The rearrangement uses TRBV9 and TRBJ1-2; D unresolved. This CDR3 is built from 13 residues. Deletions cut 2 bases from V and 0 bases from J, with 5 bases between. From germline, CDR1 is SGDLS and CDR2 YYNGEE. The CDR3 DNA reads TGTGCCAGCAGCGTCGGTTCTAACTATGGCTACACCTTC. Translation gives CASSVGSNYGYTF.

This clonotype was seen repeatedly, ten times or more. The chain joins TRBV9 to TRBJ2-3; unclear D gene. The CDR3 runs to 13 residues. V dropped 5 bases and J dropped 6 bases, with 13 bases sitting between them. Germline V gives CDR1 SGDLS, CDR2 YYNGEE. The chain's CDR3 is CASSLPGRDTQYF. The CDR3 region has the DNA TGTGCCAGCAGTCTACCCGGCAGGGATACGCAGTATTTT.

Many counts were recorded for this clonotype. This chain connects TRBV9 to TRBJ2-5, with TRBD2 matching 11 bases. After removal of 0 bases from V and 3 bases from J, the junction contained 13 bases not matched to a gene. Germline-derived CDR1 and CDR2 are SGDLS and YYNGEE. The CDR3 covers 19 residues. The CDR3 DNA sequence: TGTGCCAGCAGCGTAGCTACCACTAGCGGGAGAGGGCGAGAAGAGACCCAGTACTTC. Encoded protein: CASSVATTSGRGREETQYF.

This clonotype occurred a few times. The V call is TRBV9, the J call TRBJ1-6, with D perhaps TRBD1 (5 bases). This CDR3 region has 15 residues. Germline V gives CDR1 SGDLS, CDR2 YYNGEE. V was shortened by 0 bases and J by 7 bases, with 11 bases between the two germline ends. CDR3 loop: CASSVVGDPNSPLHF. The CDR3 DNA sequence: TGTGCCAGCAGCGTAGTTGGGGACCCCAATTCACCCCTCCACTTT.

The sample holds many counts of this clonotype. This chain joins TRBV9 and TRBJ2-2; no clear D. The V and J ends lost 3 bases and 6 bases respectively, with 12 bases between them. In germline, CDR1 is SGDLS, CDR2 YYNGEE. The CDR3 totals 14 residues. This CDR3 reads CASSEGQAPGELFF. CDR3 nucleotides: TGTGCCAGCAGCGAAGGGCAGGCCCCCGGGGAGCTGTTTTTT.

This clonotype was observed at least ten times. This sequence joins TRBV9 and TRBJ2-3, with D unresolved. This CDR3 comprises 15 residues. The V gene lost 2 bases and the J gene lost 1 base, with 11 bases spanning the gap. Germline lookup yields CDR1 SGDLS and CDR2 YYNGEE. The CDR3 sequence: CASSVLGKRTDTQYF. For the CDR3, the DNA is TGTGCCAGCAGCGTTCTGGGCAAACGCACAGATACGCAGTATTTT.

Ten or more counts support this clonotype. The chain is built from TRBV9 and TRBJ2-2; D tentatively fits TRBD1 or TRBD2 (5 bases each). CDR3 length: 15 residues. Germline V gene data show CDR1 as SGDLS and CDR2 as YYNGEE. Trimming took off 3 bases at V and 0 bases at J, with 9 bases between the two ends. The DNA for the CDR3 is TGTGCCAGCAGCGCGGGACGGCCGAACACCGGGGAGCTGTTTTTT. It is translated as CASSAGRPNTGELFF.

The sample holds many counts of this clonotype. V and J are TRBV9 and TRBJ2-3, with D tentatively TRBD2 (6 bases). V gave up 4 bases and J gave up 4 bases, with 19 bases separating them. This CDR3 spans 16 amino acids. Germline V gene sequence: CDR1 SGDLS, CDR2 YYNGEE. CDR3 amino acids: CASSPGPGTGADTQYF. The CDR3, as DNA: TGTGCCAGCAGCCCCGGGCCGGGGACGGGGGCAGATACGCAGTATTTT.

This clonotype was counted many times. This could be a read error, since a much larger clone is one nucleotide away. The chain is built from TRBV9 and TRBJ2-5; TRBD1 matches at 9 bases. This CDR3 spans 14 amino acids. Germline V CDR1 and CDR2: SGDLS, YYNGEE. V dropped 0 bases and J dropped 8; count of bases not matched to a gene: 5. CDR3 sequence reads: CASSVVTGGSTQYF. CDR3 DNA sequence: TGTGCCAGCAGCGTAGTGACAGGGGGAAGTACCCAGTACTTC.

CDR3 region: CASSPSGRVYNEQFF. The DNA of the CDR3 is TGTGCCAGCAGCCCGAGCGGGAGGGTCTACAATGAGCAGTTCTTC. The chain is built from TRBV9 and TRBJ2-1, with 10 bases matching TRBD2. J lost 3 bases, V lost 4 bases, and 4 bases had no gene match. CDR3 length equals 15 residues. Germline V lookup: CDR1 SGDLS, CDR2 YYNGEE.

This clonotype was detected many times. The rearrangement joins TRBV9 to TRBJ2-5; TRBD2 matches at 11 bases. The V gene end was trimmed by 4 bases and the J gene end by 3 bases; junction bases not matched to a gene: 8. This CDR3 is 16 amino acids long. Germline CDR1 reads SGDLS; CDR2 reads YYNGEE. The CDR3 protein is CASSSPGLAGEETQYF. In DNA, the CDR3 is TGTGCCAGCAGCTCCCCCGGACTAGCGGGTGAAGAGACCCAGTACTTC. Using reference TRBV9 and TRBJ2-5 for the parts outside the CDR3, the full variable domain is DSGVTQTPKHLITATGQRVTLRCSPRSGDLSVYWYQQSLDQGLQFLIQYYNGEERAKGNILERFSAQQFPDLHSELNLSSLELGDSALYFCASSSPGLAGEETQYFGPGTRLLVL.

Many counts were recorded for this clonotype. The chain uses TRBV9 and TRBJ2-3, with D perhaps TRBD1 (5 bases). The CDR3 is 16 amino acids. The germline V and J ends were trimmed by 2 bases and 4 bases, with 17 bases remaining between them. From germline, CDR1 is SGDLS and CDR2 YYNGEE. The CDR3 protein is CASSVSGGQGPDTQYF. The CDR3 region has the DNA TGTGCCAGCAGCGTTTCAGGTGGGCAGGGTCCAGATACGCAGTATTTT.

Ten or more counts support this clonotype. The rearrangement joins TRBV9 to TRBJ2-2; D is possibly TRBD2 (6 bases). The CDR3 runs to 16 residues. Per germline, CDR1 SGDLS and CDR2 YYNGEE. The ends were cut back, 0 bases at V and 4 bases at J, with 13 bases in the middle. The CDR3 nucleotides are TGTGCCAGCAGCGTAGATAGCGGCCTTAGCACCGGGGAGCTGTTTTTT. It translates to CASSVDSGLSTGELFF.

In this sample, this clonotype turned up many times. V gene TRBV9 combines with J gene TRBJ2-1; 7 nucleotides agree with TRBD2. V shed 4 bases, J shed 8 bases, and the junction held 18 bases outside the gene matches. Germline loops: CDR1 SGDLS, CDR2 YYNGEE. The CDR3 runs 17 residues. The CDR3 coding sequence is TGTGCCAGCAGCTTAGTCCAGGGACTACGTCCCCCCGATGAGCAGTTCTTC. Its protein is CASSLVQGLRPPDEQFF.

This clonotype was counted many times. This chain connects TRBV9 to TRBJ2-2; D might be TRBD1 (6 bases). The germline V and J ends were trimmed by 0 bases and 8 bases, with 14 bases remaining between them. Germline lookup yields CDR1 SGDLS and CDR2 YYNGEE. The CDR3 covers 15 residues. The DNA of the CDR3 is TGTGCCAGCAGCGTAGGGGGGCGAGATTGGGGGGAGCTGTTTTTT. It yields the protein CASSVGGRDWGELFF.

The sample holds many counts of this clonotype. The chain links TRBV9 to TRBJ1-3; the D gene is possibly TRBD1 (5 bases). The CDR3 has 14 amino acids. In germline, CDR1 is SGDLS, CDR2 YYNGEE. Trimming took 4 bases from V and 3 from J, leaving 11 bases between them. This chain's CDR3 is CASSSGTVGNTIYF. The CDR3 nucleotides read TGTGCCAGCAGCTCCGGGACGGTTGGAAACACCATATATTTT.

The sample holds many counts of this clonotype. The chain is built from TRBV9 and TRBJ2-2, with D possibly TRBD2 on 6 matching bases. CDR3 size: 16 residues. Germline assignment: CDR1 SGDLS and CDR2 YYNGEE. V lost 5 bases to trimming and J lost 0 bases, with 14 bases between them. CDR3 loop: CASRDPGTANTGELFF. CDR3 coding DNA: TGTGCCAGCAGAGATCCCGGGACTGCGAACACCGGGGAGCTGTTTTTT.

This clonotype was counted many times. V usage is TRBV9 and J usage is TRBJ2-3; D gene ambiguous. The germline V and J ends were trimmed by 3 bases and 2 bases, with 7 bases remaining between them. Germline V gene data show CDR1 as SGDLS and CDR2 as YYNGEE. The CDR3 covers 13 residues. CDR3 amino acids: CASSADPTDTQYF. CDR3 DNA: TGTGCCAGCAGCGCGGACCCCACAGATACGCAGTATTTT.

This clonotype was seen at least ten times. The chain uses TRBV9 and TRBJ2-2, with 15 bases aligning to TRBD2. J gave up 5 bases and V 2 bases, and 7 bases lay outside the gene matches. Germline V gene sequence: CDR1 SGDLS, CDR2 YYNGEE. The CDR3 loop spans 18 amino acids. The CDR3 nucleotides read TGTGCCAGCAGCGTTTCCTCTGGGACTAGCGGGGGGACCGGGGAGCTGTTTTTT. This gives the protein CASSVSSGTSGGTGELFF.

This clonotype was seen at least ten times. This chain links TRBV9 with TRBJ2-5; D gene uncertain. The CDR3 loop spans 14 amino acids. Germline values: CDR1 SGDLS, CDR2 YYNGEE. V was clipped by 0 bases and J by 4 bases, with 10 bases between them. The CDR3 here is CASSVGIEAETQYF. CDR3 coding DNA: TGTGCCAGCAGCGTAGGAATAGAAGCAGAGACCCAGTACTTC.

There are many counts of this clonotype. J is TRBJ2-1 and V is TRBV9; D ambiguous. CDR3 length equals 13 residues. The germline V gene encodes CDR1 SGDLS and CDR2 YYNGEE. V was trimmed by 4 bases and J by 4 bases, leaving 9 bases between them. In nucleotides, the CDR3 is TGTGCCAGCAGCAGGGCCCTTTACAATGAGCAGTTCTTC. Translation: CASSRALYNEQFF.